This entry describes one TCR beta chain. Its antigen is unknown. Generated by immunoSEQ multiplex PCR, the TCRdb table keeps only in-frame clones and is missing some. The sample contains about 79,000 clones, around 90% of which appear only once. The data stem from a study of OX40 agonist ivuxolimab in advanced cancers. The study, taken as a whole, reports: Expanded peripheral T cell antigen specificity was not determined. Averaging showed that CD8+ T cells had more expanded clones than CD4+ did. Clonal expansion by week 6 occurred in CD4+ and CD8+ blood T cells (at 0.1 to 3.0 mg/kg). Clonal expansion was among the lowest in partial responders at 0.1-3.0 mg/kg, especially CD8+.

Germline V gives CDR1 MNHEY, CDR2 SVGAGI. The CDR3 is 15 amino acids. Unmatched junction bases numbered 1, after V lost 2 bases and J lost 3 bases. The receptor was derived from an adult with an advanced solid tumor such as melanoma, head and neck, liver or kidney cancer. The rearrangement joins TRBV6-5 to TRBJ1-2, with TRBD1 matching over 12 bases. Sequenced here: CD4+ or CD8+ T cells sorted from blood, sampled in a trial of the OX40 agonist ivuxolimab. Here the CDR3 DNA reads TGTGCCAGCAGTTACGGGGACAGGGGGCACTATGGCTACACCTTC. Its protein product is CASSYGDRGHYGYTF.